This TCR beta chain derives from a study of cytomegalovirus exposure and HLA in healthy donors. A multiplex PCR was run with 60 Vbeta primers and 13 Jbeta primers. TCRdb keeps only in-frame clones here, not all; method: immunoSEQ multiplex PCR. Here the sample spans under 200,000 clones, approximately 78% being singletons. Germline values: CDR1 GTSNPN, CDR2 SVGIG (reference sequence). The CDR3 sequence is 14 residues long. The V segment lost 2 bases and the J segment 7 bases; nucleotides outside the gene matches: 5. In its sample, this clone was seen once. The receptor comes from a woman in her late teens or twenties in good health and CMV-seronegative. The sample comprised PBMCs. The rearrangement links TRBV30 to TRBJ1-6; 7 bases match TRBD1. CDR3 amino acids: CAWSRGQRNSPLHF. CDR3 nucleotides: TGTGCCTGGAGTCGGGGACAGAGGAATTCACCCCTCCACTTT.